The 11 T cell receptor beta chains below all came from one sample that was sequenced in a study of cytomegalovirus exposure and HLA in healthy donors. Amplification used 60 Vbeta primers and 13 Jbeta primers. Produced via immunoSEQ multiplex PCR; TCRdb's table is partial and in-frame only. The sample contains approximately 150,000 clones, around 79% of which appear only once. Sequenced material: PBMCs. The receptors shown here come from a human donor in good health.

The CDR3 region is CASSPGGFYGYTF. The CDR3 bases are TGTGCCAGCAGCCCAGGGGGCTTCTATGGCTACACCTTC. The chain has TRBV14 and TRBJ1-2, with 8 bases fitting TRBD1. V shed 4 bases, J shed 4 bases, and the junction held 2 bases outside the gene matches. This CDR3 is 13 amino acids long. CDR1 and CDR2 (germline): SGHDN, FVKESK.

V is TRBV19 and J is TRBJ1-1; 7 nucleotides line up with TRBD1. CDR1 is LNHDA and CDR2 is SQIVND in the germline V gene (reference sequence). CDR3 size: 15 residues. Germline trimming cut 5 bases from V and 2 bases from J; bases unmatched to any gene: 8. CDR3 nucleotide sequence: TGTGCCAGTAGTCTCTTGGGACAGACTAACACTGAAGCTTTCTTT. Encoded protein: CASSLLGQTNTEAFF.

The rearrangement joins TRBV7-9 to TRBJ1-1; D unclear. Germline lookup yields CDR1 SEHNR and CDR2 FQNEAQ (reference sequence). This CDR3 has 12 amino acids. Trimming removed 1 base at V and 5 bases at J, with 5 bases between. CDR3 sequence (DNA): TGTGCCAGCAGCTTAGTTAGTACTGAAGCTTTCTTT. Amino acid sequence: CASSLVSTEAFF.

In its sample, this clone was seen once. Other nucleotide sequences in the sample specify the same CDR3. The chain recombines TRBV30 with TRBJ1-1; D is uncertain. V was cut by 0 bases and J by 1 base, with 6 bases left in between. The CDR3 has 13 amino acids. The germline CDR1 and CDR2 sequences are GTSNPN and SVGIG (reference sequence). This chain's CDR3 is CAWSVRENTEAFF. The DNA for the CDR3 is TGTGCCTGGAGTGTACGGGAGAACACTGAAGCTTTCTTT. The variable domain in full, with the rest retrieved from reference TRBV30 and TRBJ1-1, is SQTIHQWPATLVQPVGSPLSLECTVEGTSNPNLYWYRQAAGRGLQLLFYSVGIGQISSEVPQNLSASRPQDRQFILSSKKLLLSDSGFYLCAWSVRENTEAFFGQGTRLTVV.

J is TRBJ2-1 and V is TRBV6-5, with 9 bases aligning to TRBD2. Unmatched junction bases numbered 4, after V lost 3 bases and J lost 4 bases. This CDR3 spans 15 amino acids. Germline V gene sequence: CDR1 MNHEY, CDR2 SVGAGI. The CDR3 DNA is TGTGCCAGCAGTTATGTCAGCGGGGGGTACAATGAGCAGTTCTTC. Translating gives CASSYVSGGYNEQFF.

The CDR3 region is CASRNYRDTQYF. The CDR3 nucleotides are TGTGCCAGCAGGAACTACCGCGATACGCAGTATTTT. This chain connects TRBV27 to TRBJ2-3; D remains unclear. V lost 6 bases and J lost 6, with 10 bases in between. CDR1 and CDR2 from the germline V gene are MNHEY and SMNVEV (reference sequence). The CDR3 runs to 12 residues.

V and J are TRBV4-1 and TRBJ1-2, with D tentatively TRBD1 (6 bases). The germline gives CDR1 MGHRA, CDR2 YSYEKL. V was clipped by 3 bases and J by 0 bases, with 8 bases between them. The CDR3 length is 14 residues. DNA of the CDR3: TGCGCCAGCAGCCAGGACAGAGCTAACTATGGCTACACCTTC. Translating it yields CASSQDRANYGYTF.

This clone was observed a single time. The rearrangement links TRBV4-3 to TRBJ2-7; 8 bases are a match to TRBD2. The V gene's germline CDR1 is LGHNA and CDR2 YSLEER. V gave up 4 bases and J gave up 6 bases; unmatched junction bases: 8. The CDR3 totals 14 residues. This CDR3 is CASSLGLGLGEQYF. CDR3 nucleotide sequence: TGCGCCAGCAGCCTGGGACTAGGGCTCGGCGAGCAGTACTTC.

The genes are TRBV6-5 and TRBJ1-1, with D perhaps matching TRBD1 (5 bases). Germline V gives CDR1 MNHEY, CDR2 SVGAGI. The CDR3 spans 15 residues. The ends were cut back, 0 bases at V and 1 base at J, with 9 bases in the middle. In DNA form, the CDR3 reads TGTGCCAGCAGTTACTCGCAGGGTGGGAACACTGAAGCTTTCTTT. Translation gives CASSYSQGGNTEAFF.

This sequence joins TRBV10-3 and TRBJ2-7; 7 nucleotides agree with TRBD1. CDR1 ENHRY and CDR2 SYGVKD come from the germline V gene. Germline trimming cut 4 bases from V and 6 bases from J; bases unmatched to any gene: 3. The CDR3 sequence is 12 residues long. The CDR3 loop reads CAISATGTEQYF. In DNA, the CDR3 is TGTGCCATCAGTGCGACAGGGACCGAGCAGTACTTC.

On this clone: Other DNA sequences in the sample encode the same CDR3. The CDR3 region has the DNA TGTGCCAGCAGTGACGGACGACTAGATTACACCGGGGAGCTGTTTTTT. This gives the protein CASSDGRLDYTGELFF. This chain connects TRBV9 to TRBJ2-2, with D tentatively TRBD2 (6 bases). Germline loops: CDR1 SGDLS, CDR2 YYNGEE. V was trimmed by 5 bases and J by 3 bases, leaving 17 bases between them. The CDR3 contains 16 residues.